This record looks at one TCR beta chain sequence and its context. Antigen: not known. The data are from a study of cytomegalovirus exposure and HLA in healthy donors. Profiled with immunoSEQ multiplex PCR; TCRdb holds only in-frame clones, not every one. The sample carries around 160,000 clones, approximately 90% recorded once. There are 14 residues in the CDR3. With 5 bases removed from V and 5 bases from J, the gap between germline ends came to 12 bases. Germline CDR1 SGHTA, CDR2 FQGNSA. Study results and limitations: With high specificity and sensitivity, the classifier reportedly diagnosed cytomegalovirus status.

The source of this sequence is a man aged 18 to 35 in good health and CMV-seronegative. Material for sequencing was PBMCs. This chain uses TRBV7-2 with TRBJ2-2, with D perhaps TRBD1 (5 bases). The CDR3 bases are TGTGCCAGCAGCCAGGGCTTGGGAACCGGGGAGCTGTTTTTT. As protein: CASSQGLGTGELFF.